Listed below are T cell receptor beta chains from one sample, sequenced in a study of brain metastases from non-small cell lung cancer. Data came from immunoSEQ multiplex PCR; TCRdb stores just in-frame clones and leaves some out. The sample contains approximately 3,100 clones, about 78% of which appear only once. Source material: primary lung tumor tissue. Receptors were obtained from a donor over 35 with non-small cell lung cancer. The CDR3 runs from the conserved cysteine through the conserved F or W. D genes are given only for firm matches. Some rows mark clone size as missing; the rest say once, few, many or name a class of expanded clone.

CDR3 length,D gene,V gene,clone size,J gene,CDR3 DNA,CDR3 protein
13,.,TRBV24-1,.,TRBJ2-1,TGTGCCTTCCGACCGGAGGTTCACAATGAGCAGTTCTTC,CAFRPEVHNEQFF
13,.,TRBV7-9,.,TRBJ1-2,TGTGCCAGCAGCCCCCCCCCGTGGCAGATCTACACCTTC,CASSPPPWQIYTF
14,TRBD1,TRBV6-6,few,TRBJ1-1,TGTGCCAGCAGGAGGACAGGGTTGAACACTGAAGCTTTCTTT,CASRRTGLNTEAFF
13,.,TRBV12-5,.,TRBJ2-5,TGTGCTAGTGGTTTGGCAGGGGGGGAGACCCAGTACTTC,CASGLAGGETQYF
15,.,TRBV6-2/TRBV6-3,.,TRBJ1-3,TGTGCCAGCAGTTACGCCGGACCGGCAGGAAACACCATATATTTT,CASSYAGPAGNTIYF
15,TRBD1,TRBV18,.,TRBJ1-5,TGTGCCAGCTCAGCACAGGGGGCTAGCAATCAGCCCCAGCATTTT,CASSAQGASNQPQHF
16,.,TRBV28,.,TRBJ2-3,TGTGCCAGCAGTCGCCAGACCTCAGGGGCTCGGGATACGCAGTATTTT,CASSRQTSGARDTQYF
17,TRBD1,TRBV24-1,.,TRBJ2-3,TGTGCCACCAATGATTCTAACCAGGGGGCTTACACAGATACGCAGTATTTT,CATNDSNQGAYTDTQYF
13,.,TRBV4-3,.,TRBJ1-1,TGCGCCAGCAGCCATCGGGGGAACACTGAAGCTTTCTTT,CASSHRGNTEAFF
15,.,TRBV4-2,.,TRBJ1-2,TGTGCCAGCAGCCAAGGGGACACCACCAACTATGGCTACACCTTC,CASSQGDTTNYGYTF
13,.,TRBV5-1,.,TRBJ2-5,TGCGCCAGCAGTTCGGACAGCCTTAGGACCCAGTACTTC,CASSSDSLRTQYF
16,.,TRBV19,.,TRBJ2-3,TGTGCCAGTAGTATAGTCGGAGGGGGGGCATCGGATACGCAGTATTTT,CASSIVGGGASDTQYF
13,.,TRBV12-5,.,TRBJ1-4,TGTGCTAGTGGTTTGGCTCCTAATGAAAAACTGTTTTTT,CASGLAPNEKLFF
16,.,TRBV21-1,.,TRBJ2-1,TGTGCCAGCAGCGTGGAGATAGCCCATTCCGACAATGAGCAGTTCTTC,CASSVEIAHSDNEQFF
14,.,TRBV6-5,.,TRBJ2-3,TGTGCCAGCAGTTTAGCGACCAGCACAGATACGCAGTATTTT,CASSLATSTDTQYF
11,.,TRBV19,once,TRBJ1-2,TGTGCCAGTAGTTATGTCTATGGCTACACCTTC,CASSYVYGYTF
13,.,TRBV7-8,.,TRBJ2-7,TGTGCCAGCAGGTCGCCTCTCTCCTACGAGCAGTACTTC,CASRSPLSYEQYF
13,TRBD1,TRBV12-3/TRBV12-4,.,TRBJ2-1,TGTGCCAGCACTCCGGGACAGATCAATGAGCAGTTCTTC,CASTPGQINEQFF
11,TRBD1,TRBV6-5,.,TRBJ1-2,TGTGCCAGCACCCAGGGGGATGGCTACACCTTC,CASTQGDGYTF
15,TRBD1,TRBV5-5,large,TRBJ1-5,TGTGCCAGCAGCCCGGGACAGGGGTTCGTTCAGCCCCAGCATTTT,CASSPGQGFVQPQHF
13,.,TRBV9,.,TRBJ2-3,TGTGCCAGCAGCGTAACTAGCACAGATACGCAGTATTTT,CASSVTSTDTQYF
15,TRBD2,TRBV5-5,.,TRBJ2-1,TGTGCCAGCAGCGCGACTAGCGGGGGGATTAATGAGCAGTTCTTC,CASSATSGGINEQFF
15,.,TRBV7-6,.,TRBJ1-4,TGTGCCAGCAGCCCCTGGAGAGGCGAATTTGAAAAACTGTTTTTT,CASSPWRGEFEKLFF
16,.,TRBV5-4,.,TRBJ2-3,TGTGCCAGCAGCTCCGACACTGCTCGCGGCACAGATACGCAGTATTTT,CASSSDTARGTDTQYF
13,TRBD1,TRBV29-1,few,TRBJ1-1,TGCAGCGTTGAGACAGGGATGAACACTGAAGCTTTCTTT,CSVETGMNTEAFF
16,TRBD2,TRBV24-1,.,TRBJ2-2,TGTGCCACCAGTGATTTGGGGAGGGAGAACACCGGGGAGCTGTTTTTT,CATSDLGRENTGELFF
17,TRBD2,TRBV4-3,.,TRBJ2-3,TGCGCCAGCAGCCAAGATCGAAGCGGGGGGAGCACAGATACGCAGTATTTT,CASSQDRSGGSTDTQYF
16,TRBD1,TRBV10-3,.,TRBJ1-4,TGTGCCATCAGCTCCGGGACAGCAATCGAGGGTGAAAAACTGTTTTTT,CAISSGTAIEGEKLFF
12,TRBD1,TRBV5-1,.,TRBJ2-3,TGCGCCAGCGGACAGGGTACGGATACGCAGTATTTT,CASGQGTDTQYF
15,.,TRBV4-3,once,TRBJ2-1,TGCGCCAGCAGCCAAGATAAGTCTCGGGCGGGTGAGCAGTTCTTC,CASSQDKSRAGEQFF
13,.,TRBV5-1,.,TRBJ1-1,TGCGCCAGCAGCTTCGGATGGAACACTGAAGCTTTCTTT,CASSFGWNTEAFF
13,.,TRBV29-1,.,TRBJ1-5,TGCAGCGTTACAGGGAGCTTTGATCAGCCCCAGCATTTT,CSVTGSFDQPQHF
18,.,TRBV2,.,TRBJ2-6,TGTGCCAGCACCCGTGGGAAGACAAAATCGGTCGGGGCCAACGTCCTGACTTTC,CASTRGKTKSVGANVLTF
13,TRBD1,TRBV12-3/TRBV12-4,few,TRBJ2-1,TGTGCCAGCAGCCAGGGACAGATCAATGAGCAGTTCTTC,CASSQGQINEQFF
14,.,TRBV5-6,.,TRBJ2-7,TGTGCCAGCAGCTTGGAAGGGGGACTATACGAGCAGTACTTC,CASSLEGGLYEQYF
14,.,TRBV2,.,TRBJ2-2,TGTGCCAGCTCGGGCGGGGCCCTAGACGGGGAGCTGTTTTTT,CASSGGALDGELFF
13,.,TRBV12-3/TRBV12-4,.,TRBJ2-5,TGTGCCAGCACCCCGGACCCTGCCGGGACCCAATACTTC,CASTPDPAGTQYF
15,.,TRBV5-6,.,TRBJ1-6,TGTGCCAGCAGCTTGGGGGCAGGCCTGAATTCACCCCTCCACTTT,CASSLGAGLNSPLHF
13,.,TRBV12-3/TRBV12-4,.,TRBJ1-4,TGTGCCAGCAGCGCGGGCGAGGACGAAAAACTGTTTTTT,CASSAGEDEKLFF
14,.,TRBV9,.,TRBJ2-5,TGTGCCAGCAGCGTAGGGTCTCTCCAAGAGACCCAGTACTTC,CASSVGSLQETQYF
16,.,TRBV7-2,.,TRBJ1-2,TGTGCCAGCAGCTTAGGGTCCAACAGGCTGGGGAGTGGCTACACCTTC,CASSLGSNRLGSGYTF
14,.,TRBV6-5,few,TRBJ1-5,TGTGCCAGCAGCAATCCGGGATCCCGGCCCTTAGGGCATTTT,CASSNPGSRPLGHF
13,.,TRBV3-1/TRBV3-2,.,TRBJ1-1,TGTGCCAGCTTCGACCTTTTCGGCACTGAAGCTTTCTTT,CASFDLFGTEAFF
15,.,TRBV5-4,.,TRBJ1-2,TGTGCCAGCAGCGCCGGGACAACATTGGACTATGGCTACACCTTC,CASSAGTTLDYGYTF
13,.,TRBV2,.,TRBJ1-4,TGTGCCAGCAGTGACGGGGGTGATGAAAAACTGTTTTTT,CASSDGGDEKLFF
14,TRBD1,TRBV11-1,.,TRBJ1-2,TGTGCCAGCAGCCGGACAGGGGGGACCTATGGCTACACCTTC,CASSRTGGTYGYTF
17,TRBD2,TRBV6-1,.,TRBJ2-3,TGTGCCAGCAGTGGGACTAGCGGGGCATCTAGCACAGATACGCAGTATTTT,CASSGTSGASSTDTQYF
16,.,TRBV28,.,TRBJ2-7,TGTGCCAGCAGTTCTACCCAAACTTGGACCGGCTACGAGCAGTACTTC,CASSSTQTWTGYEQYF
16,TRBD2,TRBV9,.,TRBJ2-5,TGTGCCAGCAGCGTAGATTATCTAGCGGGGTCAGGGACCCAGTACTTC,CASSVDYLAGSGTQYF
13,.,TRBV30,.,TRBJ1-5,TGTGCCTGGAGCGGCGAGAGGGTCCAGCCCCAGCATTTT,CAWSGERVQPQHF
15,TRBD1,TRBV5-4,.,TRBJ1-6,TGTGCCAGCAGCTCCACCGGGACAGGTGGTTCACCCCTCCACTTT,CASSSTGTGGSPLHF
15,.,TRBV2,.,TRBJ2-5,TGTGCCAGCAGTGGGTCGACAGGTATCCAAGAGACCCAGTACTTC,CASSGSTGIQETQYF
14,.,TRBV19,.,TRBJ1-2,TGTGCCAGCCATTCCGGGGGCTCGGACTATGGCTACACCTTC,CASHSGGSDYGYTF
16,.,TRBV30,.,TRBJ2-7,TGTGCCTGGAGGGGGGGTATGGCGGCGGCGGGGCACGAGCAGTACTTC,CAWRGGMAAAGHEQYF
17,TRBD1,TRBV5-4,.,TRBJ1-1,TGTGCCAGCAGCCAGCTAGGACAGGGGGGTGGAGGCACTGAAGCTTTCTTT,CASSQLGQGGGGTEAFF
14,.,TRBV3-1/TRBV3-2,.,TRBJ2-5,TGTGCCAGCAGCCAAAGGAACCAGGAAGAGACCCAGTACTTC,CASSQRNQEETQYF
17,TRBD2,TRBV4-3,.,TRBJ2-1,TGCGCCAGCAGCCAACAATATAGCGGGGGGACGTACAATGAGCAGTTCTTC,CASSQQYSGGTYNEQFF
16,TRBD1,TRBV4-1,once,TRBJ2-7,TGCGCCAGCAGCCAAACCGAGACAGGGGTTGGCTACGAACAGTACTTC,CASSQTETGVGYEQYF